This T cell receptor (beta chain) appears in the sequencing data of a study of a mutant IDH1 vaccine in newly diagnosed glioma. About the research overall: Patients were given eight vaccinations, scheduled in weeks 1, 3, 5, 7, 11, 15, 19 and 23.

Study-wide results and caveats: The study observed vaccine-induced immune responses in 85% to 95% of patients.

The germline V gene encodes CDR1 MDHEN and CDR2 SYDVKM. The CDR3 is 14 amino acids. V shed 6 bases and J shed 2 bases, with 13 bases lying between them. Noted time point: week 23, last vaccination. The investigators gave 300 ug of mutant IDH1 20-mer peptide in each vaccine dose, together with topical imiquimod. The data were produced by immunoSEQ multiplex PCR, yet TCRdb's version contains in-frame clones alone and is incomplete. Among tens of thousands of clones listed, around 83% were seen once. The count of this clone is one. Its antigen is unidentified. The origin of this receptor is a woman between 45 and 60 years old with glioma. The sample in question was PBMCs, obtained from a glioma patient whose treatment included an IDH1 peptide vaccine. The genes are TRBV28 and TRBJ1-1, with a weak D call TRBD1 (5 bases). CDR3 loop: CASRPAGDNTEAFF. CDR3 in DNA: TGTGCCAGCAGGCCGGCGGGGGATAACACTGAAGCTTTCTTT. Full variable domain (missing parts from reference TRBV28 and TRBJ1-1): DVKVTQSSRYLVKRTGEKVFLECVQDMDHENMFWYRQDPGLGLRLIYFSYDVKMKEKGDIPEGYSVSREKKERFSLILESASTNQTSMYLCASRPAGDNTEAFFGQGTRLTVV.